This T cell receptor beta chain was captured in a study of cytomegalovirus exposure and HLA in healthy donors (dated by TCRdb to the late 2010s). Describing the broader study: An earlier analysis of approximately 640 of the donors reported 250 to 300 Gb of sequence data and 100 million to 130 million unique TCR beta sequences from 190 million or so T cells. An early release that covered approximately 600 HLA-typed donors contained 300 to 350 gigabases of sequencing data and tens of millions of unique TCR sequences. All discovery cohort repertoires had been generated on a single sequencing platform. To predict cytomegalovirus infection status, the study combined high-throughput TCR immunosequencing, statistical association of individual TCRs with disease status, and machine learning. Among 300 to 500 genotyped donors of the cohort, an average of roughly 230,000 unique TCR beta nucleotide sequences was sequenced per donor, of which about 18% were non-productive. Among the roughly 390 genotyped donors, approximately 81% belonged to the genetic ancestry cluster associated with self-reported Caucasian donors. The T cell repertoires of some 700 subjects were profiled by immunosequencing and related to cytomegalovirus serostatus. Both class I and class II loci were covered by HLA typing, at four-digit resolution. Along with the roughly 710-subject first cohort, a separate validation cohort of around 120 different subjects was used. The study aimed to test whether signatures of past pathogen exposure could be identified by cataloging public T cell receptors. Donor age, sex, ethnicity and CMV serostatus were compiled alongside the repertoire data. The number of donors typed differed by locus, with roughly 620-640 for A, B, C, DRB1 and DQB1, roughly 520 for DQA1, 600 to 610 for DPA1, and roughly 450 for DPB1. A later genetic analysis used genome-wide SNP genotypes for about three fifths of the 666 donors, treating that subset as a discovery cohort. To study patterns of TCR occurrence, a later analysis re-analyzed previously published TCR beta repertoires from around 660 donors and added high-resolution HLA genotyping. An earlier analysis of fewer than 750 of the donors used high-throughput TCR beta sequencing to judge whether each TCR beta V gene segment behaved as functional or pseudogenic. Because of strong linkage in the cohort, a handful of DR-DQ haplotypes were treated as single units for association and clustering. In the later analysis, no new phenotypic data were used to find candidate immune exposures; instead, reliance was placed on TCR beta sequences and their occurrence across donors. Results the study describes overall, beyond this receptor: When HLA alleles, especially DR and DQ, strongly co-occurred, TCR associations were difficult to assign to individual alleles. In this cohort, only TCR beta chains were sequenced, and detectable features were limited by the absence of alpha or paired-chain data. According to a later genetic analysis, donors in an Asian-associated ancestry cluster had fewer N-insertions in productive TCRs than the approximately 630-donor mean. In a later analysis, TCR association rates were found to vary across HLA loci, with the most associated TCRs seen for DRB1 alleles and the fewest for HLA-C alleles. A later genetic analysis associated a missense DCLRE1C variant with V-gene and J-gene trimming of TCR beta chains, and an independent cohort replicated the association. HLA typing was unavailable for some donors at each locus, so association tests used only the typed subset. Correlated functional status among segregating V segments might reflect linkage disequilibrium, but an unknown experimental factor could not be ruled out. A few of the identified cytomegalovirus-associated TCR beta chains were confirmed in vitro to be specific for cytomegalovirus antigens. A later analysis associated roughly 17,000 TCR beta sequences with specific HLA alleles at a false discovery rate of 0.05. Because counts were too low, around 18 rarely observed V segments, including chromosome 9 orphons, were left out of the earlier analysis of about 500 of the donors. Broadly in line with IMGT annotations, most TCR beta V segments showed up in productive rearrangements about 87% or about 30% of the time in an earlier analysis of 450 to 750 of the donors. A further reported finding was that TCR beta sequences accurately predicted the HLA-A and HLA-B alleles for most subjects in the first cohort. Presence/absence analyses assumed roughly uniform sequencing depth across donors, an assumption that may not hold. Compared with equally common non-associated chains, HLA-associated TCR beta chains in a later analysis were more clonally expanded and had lower generation probabilities. A cluster of highly shared sequence variants was judged likely to represent a technical artifact of the sequencing pipeline. The study gave a list of about 150 TCR beta chains associated with cytomegalovirus. In a later analysis, most CMV-associated TCR beta chains were found to appear HLA-restricted, with HLA associations seemingly driven largely by CMV exposure. According to a later analysis, parvovirus B19, influenza, CMV and Epstein-Barr virus appeared linked to several top co-occurrence clusters. Across donors, most TCR sequences were observed very rarely, whereas some public TCRs were present in many individuals. For the cohort, immune exposure information was limited to CMV serostatus. The classifier was reported to diagnose cytomegalovirus status with high specificity and sensitivity in both the original cohort and the validation cohort. According to the authors, the approach could potentially be generalized to other disease states and immunological phenotypes.

Turning to this clone: Its target antigen remains unknown. No much larger clonotype is one base removed from it; base qualities were not supplied.

The library was built by means of the immunoSEQ multiplex PCR assay. A mixture of 60 forward primers for TCR Vbeta segments and 13 reverse primers for TCR Jbeta segments was used in the multiplex PCR. A multiplex PCR assay on genomic DNA amplified the CDR3 region of rearranged TCR beta genes. The Illumina HiSeq System was used to sequence the amplified TCR beta libraries as 87-base-pair reads. The authors processed their data as follows. Across the 700 or so repertoires, a later analysis counted tens of millions of unique TCR beta chains, around 10 million of which were shared by at least two donors. A nearest-neighbor algorithm error-corrected the raw reads and collapsed the reads into unique sequences, merging closely related sequences to remove PCR and sequencing errors. V, D and J gene segments were assigned by aligning CDR3 sequences to IMGT reference sequences. For a sequence to be retained, at least a six-nucleotide match to both a V gene segment and a J gene segment was required. Rearrangements were called productive when the CDR3 lacked stop codons and stayed in frame with V and J; all others were non-productive. Following IMGT convention, CDR3 was defined as the stretch from the second conserved V-encoded cysteine to the conserved J-encoded phenylalanine. In an earlier analysis of just under 600 of the donors, sequences lacking an unambiguous match to a single V gene segment were excluded. An earlier analysis of approximately 590 of the donors called V segments functional above 56.7% productive rearrangements and segregating when the between-donor standard deviation exceeded 5%. To diagnose cytomegalovirus status from the catalog of TCR beta chain sequences, a statistical classification framework was built. V and J gene assignment, in a later analysis, came from comparing TCR nucleotide sequences with IMGT/GENE-DB human TR gene sequences. A later analysis assigned CDR3 sequences and most-parsimonious VDJ recombination scenarios with the TCRdist pipeline. In a later analysis, each TCR beta chain was defined by its CDR3 amino acid sequence together with its V-gene family, and reads without a unique V-gene family were excluded. As a way to deal with suspected cross-contamination and a sequencing artifact, a later analysis dropped 450 to 600 nucleotide sequences that were highly shared and had low generation probability. For each public chain, a later analysis derived a clonal expansion index from normalized ranks of inferred template counts within each repertoire. In a later analysis, generation probabilities were computed using a VDJ recombination model fitted to out-of-frame rearrangements, and the results were checked against IGoR. Hypergeometric tests were used in a later analysis to score TCR-TCR, TCR-HLA and TCR-CMV co-occurrence, with a repertoire-size bias correction applied to the TCR pairs. To estimate false discovery rates, a later analysis permuted the HLA or CMV assignments 20 times. In a later analysis, co-occurring TCRs were grouped with DBSCAN, and TCRdist sequence similarity was added when clustering was performed within HLA-allele-positive subsets. Repertoires with fewer than 30,000 or more than 120,000 public chains, plus five repertoires with anomalous nucleotide sharing, were excluded from co-occurrence clustering. The immuneACCESS repertoire file appears here via TCRdb, limited to in-frame rearrangements. These files lack a portion of the clones; in checked studies, under half of the deficit traces to unresolved V genes, and the cause of the others is not known. V, J and clone size derive from that table, while D and trimming were established from the DNA sequence. The sample profile shows about 130,000 clones; about 74% of them were found once. Of the sample, about 2.9% falls within the top ten clones.

The cohort was made up of 500 to 800 healthy bone marrow donors. At the time of sampling, every cohort member was nominally healthy, though immune exposures that went unrecorded were likely present. The donor was CMV seronegative and was included in the group of 352 seronegative cohort members. Every donor gave a peripheral blood sample, and the peripheral blood mononuclear cells from that sample were used for TCR beta sequencing. The Qiagen DNeasy Blood Extraction Kit was used to extract genomic DNA from the blood cell samples. The specimen was PBMCs. The source of this sequence is a middle-aged man in good health and CMV-seronegative.

The bases are TGTGCCACCAGCAGAGATTTGGGCGCTGGAAACACCATATATTTT. Its protein is CATSRDLGAGNTIYF. The chain is assembled from TRBV15 and TRBJ1-3; confidence is insufficient to name the D gene. The germline V gene (reference sequence) gives CDR1 as LNHNV and CDR2 as YYDKDF. The CDR3 starts with the cysteine, ends with the phenylalanine, and has 15 residues. Only the CDR3 part of the read is kept: 45 bases, read in frame from the first base. V is reduced by 0 bases and J by 2 bases, leaving a spacing of 8 bases between them.